What follows are 32 T cell receptor beta chains derived from one specimen sequenced in a study of blood T cells in healthy people across ages. A sample-barcoded 5' primer and a J-beta primer mix were used in a second PCR of roughly 7 to 11 cycles. Each CDR3 protein gets one entry after TCRdb re-called the 5' RACE reads with MiXCR. Of some 900,000 distinct CDR3 sequences listed, more than 25% were seen once; the top ten hold 17%. The sequencing sample was made of blood. The receptors shown here come from a woman older than 75 in good health.

This clonotype appeared many times. This CDR3 is CASSPFGGPTPIYTF. In nucleotides, the CDR3 is TGTGCCAGCAGCCCCTTTGGAGGCCCCACCCCTATCTACACCTTC. This chain links TRBV7-2 with TRBJ1-2; no definite D call. Deletions cut 5 bases from V and 10 bases from J, with 23 bases between. The germline CDR1 and CDR2 sequences are SGHTA and FQGNSA. This CDR3 has 15 amino acids.

This clonotype has ten or more counts. V gene TRBV29-1 combines with J gene TRBJ2-5, with D possibly TRBD1 on 5 matching bases. Germline values: CDR1 SQVTM, CDR2 ANQGSEA. The CDR3 contains 12 residues. V lost 4 bases to trimming and J lost 3 bases, with 9 bases between them. The CDR3 nucleotides read TGCAGCGTTGTACGCAGGGAAGAGACCCAGTACTTC. Amino acids: CSVVRREETQYF.

The chain uses TRBV4-3 and TRBJ1-3, with D unclear. CDR3 length equals 15 residues. Per the germline V gene, CDR1 is LGHNA and CDR2 is YSLEER. The germline V and J ends were trimmed by 0 bases and 0 bases, with 6 bases remaining between them. The CDR3 DNA is TGCGCCAGCAGCCAAGAACCAGACTCTGGAAACACCATATATTTT. It specifies CASSQEPDSGNTIYF.

A word on this clonotype: One end of the junction varies from germline; a read error may be responsible. The V and J genes are TRBV10-3 and TRBJ1-1; D is unresolved. This CDR3 spans 12 amino acids. The germline CDR1 and CDR2 sequences are ENHRY and SYGVKD. CDR3 in amino acids: CAVSQSPTEAFF. The CDR3 DNA follows: TGTGCCGTCAGCCAGTCTCCCACTGAAGCTTTCTTT.

This clonotype was counted only a few times. The chain recombines TRBV4-3 with TRBJ2-2, with D unclear. V lost 6 bases to trimming and J lost 4 bases, with 6 bases between them. The CDR3 has 12 residues. The germline V gene has CDR1 LGHNA and CDR2 YSLEER. In DNA, the CDR3 is TGCGCCAGCAGTCGTACCACCGGGGAGCTGTTTTTT. Translated: CASSRTTGELFF.

This clonotype was recorded many times. This chain connects TRBV7-2 to TRBJ2-6; D gene unclear. Germline V CDR1 and CDR2: SGHTA, FQGNSA. The ends were cut back, 2 bases at V and 2 bases at J, with 13 bases in the middle. This CDR3 region has 17 residues. CDR3 in DNA: TGTGCCAGCAGCTTAAGCCCTCGTATAACTGGGGCCAACGTCCTGACTTTC. Amino acid sequence: CASSLSPRITGANVLTF. The entire variable domain, with the rest obtained from reference TRBV7-2 and TRBJ2-6, is as follows: GAGVSQSPSNKVTEKGKDVELRCDPISGHTALYWYRQSLGQGLEFLIYFQGNSAPDKSGLPSDRFSAERTGGSVSTLTIQRTQQEDSAVYLCASSLSPRITGANVLTFGAGSRLTVL.

The chain recombines TRBV15 with TRBJ2-1; possibly TRBD1 or TRBD2 for D (6 bases each). Germline CDR1 LNHNV, CDR2 YYDKDF (reference sequence). V lost 7 bases and J lost 8, with 9 bases in between. This CDR3 spans 11 amino acids. The CDR3 spells CATKGGYEQFF. CDR3 DNA: TGTGCCACCAAAGGGGGGTATGAGCAGTTCTTC.

The V call is TRBV12-3 or TRBV12-4, the J call TRBJ2-7; TRBD2 matches at 7 bases. J lost 2 bases, V lost 8 bases, and 9 bases had no gene match. This CDR3 contains 14 residues. The CDR3 region has the DNA TGTGCCAGCGGCTTTAGCGGGCCGGCCTACGAGCAGTACTTC. Its translation is CASGFSGPAYEQYF.

At least ten counts were recorded for this clonotype. The chain has TRBV5-1 and TRBJ1-2, with a weak D call TRBD1 (5 bases). Germline assignment: CDR1 SGHRS and CDR2 YFSETQ. The CDR3 contains 14 residues. Trimming took off 3 bases at V and 3 bases at J, with 12 bases between the two ends. CDR3: CASSSQPGDYGYTF. The CDR3 nucleotides are TGCGCCAGCAGCTCACAACCGGGGGACTATGGCTACACCTTC.

In its sample, this clonotype was seen a few times. The gene calls are TRBV20-1 and TRBJ2-1, with TRBD2 as a possible D gene (5 bases). This CDR3 comprises 11 residues. The germline V and J ends were trimmed by 5 bases and 9 bases, with 11 bases remaining between them. The germline gives CDR1 DFQATT, CDR2 SNEGSKA (reference sequence). CDR3 nucleotides: TGCAGTGCTCCTCTAGCTCGTGAGCAGTTCTTC. Amino acids: CSAPLAREQFF.

About this clonotype itself: This clone may be a read error of a much larger clone one base away. The J gene is TRBJ2-3, the V gene TRBV12-3 or TRBV12-4; the D gene is possibly TRBD2 (6 bases). This CDR3 is built from 16 residues. Written as DNA, the CDR3 is TGTGACAGCAGTCTCCACGACGCCGGGACTCAAGATACGCAGTATTTT. Residues: CDSSLHDAGTQDTQYF.

The V gene is TRBV12-3 or TRBV12-4, the J gene TRBJ2-4; no clear D gene. Trimming took 3 bases from V and 0 from J, leaving 12 bases between them. The CDR3 loop spans 16 amino acids. CDR3 sequence reads: CASSFMVQLAKNIQYF. The CDR3 DNA sequence: TGTGCCAGCAGTTTTATGGTACAACTAGCCAAAAACATTCAGTACTTC.

Regarding this clonotype: This clone may be a read error of a much larger clone one base away. The chain has TRBV7-2 and TRBJ2-5, with 11 bases fitting TRBD1. The CDR3 totals 16 residues. Trimming at V came to 1 base and at J to 11 bases, leaving 12 bases not matched to a gene. Germline lookup yields CDR1 SGHTA and CDR2 FQGNSA. DNA for the CDR3: TGTGCCAGCAGCTTAGTGAGGACAGGGGGCCGGAATGAGCAGTACTTC. Protein sequence: CASSLVRTGGRNEQYF.

This chain uses TRBV7-2 with TRBJ1-2; D remains unclear. This CDR3 has 15 amino acids. Looked up from germline, CDR1 is SGHTA and CDR2 is FQGNSA. The germline V and J ends were trimmed by 5 bases and 0 bases, with 13 bases remaining between them. CDR3 nucleotide sequence: TGTGCCAGCAGCCCCGGTTTTGTGACTAACTATGGCTACACCTTC. Amino acids: CASSPGFVTNYGYTF.

The gene calls are TRBV25-1 and TRBJ1-5, with D hard to call. The V gene lost 3 bases and the J gene lost 4 bases, with 13 bases spanning the gap. This CDR3 has 15 residues. Germline V lookup: CDR1 MGHDK, CDR2 SYGVNS. CDR3 nucleotides: TGTGCCAGCAGTGAGGCGGGGAAAGGTAATCAGCCCCAGCATTTT. Protein product: CASSEAGKGNQPQHF.

Here the CDR3 DNA reads TGTGCCTGGAGTTATGGGGATCAGCCCCAGCATTTT. The encoded protein is CAWSYGDQPQHF. This chain joins TRBV30 and TRBJ1-5, with no clear D. The CDR3 has 12 amino acids. V shed 2 bases and J shed 5 bases, with 7 bases lying between them. Germline CDR1 and CDR2: GTSNPN and SVGIG (reference sequence).

The rearrangement joins TRBV4-3 to TRBJ2-2; D possibly corresponds to TRBD1 (6 bases). The CDR3 has 18 residues. Between the trimmed V and J ends, which lost 5 bases and 2 bases, there was a span of 21 bases. Germline V gene sequence: CDR1 LGHNA, CDR2 YSLEER. The CDR3 nucleotides are TGCGCCAGCAGCGGGGCAGGGGAACTTGTTGGCAACACCGGGGAGCTGTTTTTT. Translation gives CASSGAGELVGNTGELFF.

This clonotype has just a few counts. A much larger clone is a single base away; this may be a read error. The chain combines TRBV7-2 with TRBJ2-5; no clear D. Per the germline V gene, CDR1 is SGHTA and CDR2 is FQGNSA. CDR3 length: 13 amino acids. The V end was cut by 5 bases, the J end by 11 bases, with 18 bases between. CDR3 protein: CASSHLRYNEQYF. The CDR3 bases are TGTGCCAGCAGCCATCTGCGCTACAATGAGCAGTACTTC.

Note on this clonotype: One base away lies a much larger clone, so this may be a sequencing read error. The gene calls are TRBV9 and TRBJ2-3; 8 bases are a match to TRBD2. There are 15 residues in the CDR3. Per germline, CDR1 SGDLS and CDR2 YYNGEE. CDR3 in DNA: TGTGCCGGCAGCGTAGGCGGGGGGTTCTCAGATACGCAGTATTTT. It yields the protein CAGSVGGGFSDTQYF. The whole variable domain, remainder taken from reference TRBV9 and TRBJ2-3, is DSGVTQTPKHLITATGQRVTLRCSPRSGDLSVYWYQQSLDQGLQFLIQYYNGEERAKGNILERFSAQQFPDLHSELNLSSLELGDSALYFCAGSVGGGFSDTQYFGPGTRLTVL.

This chain uses TRBV3-1 with TRBJ2-7, with a tentative D call TRBD1 (6 bases). Per the germline V gene, CDR1 is LGHDT and CDR2 is YNNKEL (reference sequence). This CDR3 comprises 14 residues. Deletions cut 1 base from V and 5 bases from J, with 12 bases between. The CDR3 DNA follows: TGTGCCAGCAGCCAAGGTTACAGGGCCCACGAGCAGTACTTC. Encoded protein: CASSQGYRAHEQYF.

Turning to this clonotype: This may arise from a read error, as a much more abundant clone is one base away. The chain recombines TRBV10-3 with TRBJ2-1, with 15 bases identical to TRBD2. Germline CDR1 and CDR2: ENHRY and SYGVKD. This CDR3 has 14 amino acids. CDR3 nucleotides: TGTGCCATCAGTGGGGGACTAGCGGGGGGTGAGCAGGTCTTC. Encoded protein: CAISGGLAGGEQVF.

There are a few counts of this clonotype. The chain joins TRBV29-1 to TRBJ2-5; 12 bases align to TRBD2. Germline CDR1 reads SQVTM; CDR2 reads ANQGSEA. CDR3 length equals 14 residues. V was pared by 4 bases and J by 7 bases, with 7 bases of the junction left unmatched. CDR3 nucleotide sequence: TGCAGCGTTGCTACTAGCGGGGGGTCAGTGACCCAGTACTTC. Translated: CSVATSGGSVTQYF.

This clonotype was counted ten times or more. The rearrangement uses TRBV11-2 and TRBJ2-5, with a possible D match to TRBD1 (6 bases). The CDR3 runs 18 residues. Per germline, CDR1 SGHAT and CDR2 FQNNGV. V was trimmed by 3 bases and J by 2 bases, leaving 22 bases between them. CDR3 in DNA: TGTGCCAGCAGCTTGGCTATTACCGGGACACCCGTACAAGAGACCCAGTACTTC. As protein: CASSLAITGTPVQETQYF. The full variable domain, in which reference TRBV11-2 and TRBJ2-5 provide the parts outside the CDR3, is EAGVAQSPRYKIIEKRQSVAFWCNPISGHATLYWYQQILGQGPKLLIQFQNNGVVDDSQLPKDRFSAERLKGVDSTLKIQPAKLEDSAVYLCASSLAITGTPVQETQYFGPGTRLLVL.

This clonotype was detected ten times or more. The V call is TRBV6-2 or TRBV6-3, the J call TRBJ1-1; TRBD1 is a possible D gene (5 bases). Germline loops: CDR1 MNHEY, CDR2 SVGEGT. The CDR3 loop spans 14 amino acids. V was pared by 0 bases and J by 4 bases, with 9 bases between. In nucleotides, the CDR3 is TGTGCCAGCAGTTACTCGGCGGGGCGCACTGAAGCTTTCTTT. Protein: CASSYSAGRTEAFF.

This clonotype was seen many times. The J gene is TRBJ2-5, the V gene TRBV5-1; 10 nucleotides match TRBD1. V was clipped by 2 bases and J by 2 bases; unmatched bases: 3. This CDR3 contains 15 residues. CDR1 and CDR2 from the germline V gene are SGHRS and YFSETQ. CDR3 protein: CASSFRTGGQETQYF. The CDR3 DNA is TGCGCCAGCAGCTTCAGGACAGGGGGACAAGAGACCCAGTACTTC.

Only a few counts were recorded for this clonotype. This sequence may be a read error, since a much larger clone differs from it by one base. The gene calls are TRBV29-1 and TRBJ1-2; 8 bases line up with TRBD1. The CDR3 spans 13 residues. Germline V gene data show CDR1 as SQVTM and CDR2 as ANQGSEA. For the CDR3, the DNA is TGCAGCGTTGAGAGCACAGGGGGGGCTGGCCACACCTTC. Translating it yields CSVESTGGAGHTF. Combining the CDR3 with reference TRBV29-1 and TRBJ1-2 gives the whole variable domain SAVISQKPSRDICQRGTSLTIQCQVDSQVTMMFWYRQQPGQSLTLIATANQGSEATYESGFVIDKFPISRPNLTFSTLTVSNMSPEDSSIYLCSVESTGGAGHTFGSGTRLTVV.

This clonotype was recorded at least ten times. The V and J genes are TRBV6-2 or TRBV6-3 and TRBJ2-1; TRBD2 matches at 10 bases. This CDR3 is built from 15 residues. Germline CDR1 MNHEY, CDR2 SVGEGT. V lost 7 bases to trimming and J lost 4 bases; unmatched junction nucleotides: 7. CDR3 sequence reads: CASNIAGGQYNEQFF. The CDR3 coding sequence is TGTGCCAGCAATATAGCGGGGGGCCAGTACAATGAGCAGTTCTTC.

The rearrangement uses TRBV6-1 and TRBJ2-2; 8 nucleotides match TRBD1. With 6 bases clipped from V and 1 base from J, the junction kept 4 bases outside the gene matches. CDR3 length: 15 amino acids. Germline V gene sequence: CDR1 MNHNS, CDR2 SASEGT. CDR3 nucleotide sequence: TGTGCCAGCAGGGGACAGGTTTGGAACACCGGGGAGCTGTTTTTT. Translated: CASRGQVWNTGELFF.

This clonotype has a handful of counts. The chain links TRBV4-1 to TRBJ2-1; possible D gene TRBD1, 5 bases. CDR3 length equals 14 residues. Germline-derived CDR1 and CDR2 are MGHRA and YSYEKL. V lost 0 bases, J lost 8 bases, and 11 bases lay in between. CDR3 residues: CASSQDGHGDEQFF. DNA for the CDR3: TGCGCCAGCAGCCAAGATGGACACGGCGATGAGCAGTTCTTC.

This clonotype was observed at least ten times. The gene calls are TRBV6-2 or TRBV6-3 and TRBJ2-5, with 9 bases that match TRBD1. CDR1 MNHEY and CDR2 SVGEGT come from the germline V gene. The CDR3 has 15 residues. Losses at the gene ends were 2 bases for V and 4 bases for J; bases not matched to a gene: 5. The CDR3 here is CASSYSDRGTETQYF. CDR3 coding DNA: TGTGCCAGCAGTTACAGTGACAGGGGGACAGAGACCCAGTACTTC.

This clonotype has a count of ten or more. The CDR3 is CASSVGQGAYEQYF. In nucleotides, the CDR3 is TGTGCCAGCAGCGTAGGACAGGGGGCCTACGAGCAGTACTTC. The chain carries TRBV9 and TRBJ2-7; 9 bases align to TRBD1. Germline CDR1 is SGDLS and CDR2 is YYNGEE. With 0 bases clipped from V and 2 bases from J, the junction kept 0 bases outside the gene matches. There are 14 residues in the CDR3.

This clonotype was counted many times. The V and J genes are TRBV25-1 and TRBJ2-1; D uncertain. In germline, CDR1 is MGHDK, CDR2 SYGVNS. The CDR3 runs 16 residues. V was cut by 6 bases and J by 4 bases, with 19 bases left in between. The CDR3: CASRGLTASTYNEQFF. CDR3 coding DNA: TGTGCCAGCAGGGGTCTTACAGCGTCCACTTACAATGAGCAGTTCTTC. The full variable domain, completed using reference TRBV25-1 and TRBJ2-1, is EADIYQTPRYLVIGTGKKITLECSQTMGHDKMYWYQQDPGMELHLIHYSYGVNSTEKGDLSSESTVSRIRTEHFPLTLESARPSHTSQYLCASRGLTASTYNEQFFGPGTRLTVL.